These T cell receptor beta chains were read from a single sample in a study of blood T cell repertoires in COVID-19. Repertoires were generated with immunoSEQ multiplex PCR, while TCRdb's copy carries only in-frame clones and drops some. Here the sample spans 120,000 to 150,000 clones, about 85% being singletons. Source material: peripheral blood. All receptors come from a woman in her forties with active or convalescent COVID-19. Both conserved end residues are part of each CDR3. Each record gives: D gene, V gene, CDR3 length, clone size, J gene, CDR3 DNA, CDR3 protein. A D gene is named only where the DNA matches it firmly. The size of a clone is reported for some rows only, either as once, few or many, or as a class for expanded clones.

d_call: TRBD1
v_call: TRBV28
cdr3_length: 15
clone_size: .
j_call: TRBJ1-2
cdr3_nt: TGTGCCAGCAGTTCCCGGGACAGGGTGTCGGACGGCTACACCTTC
cdr3_aa: CASSSRDRVSDGYTF

d_call: .
v_call: TRBV9
cdr3_length: 18
clone_size: .
j_call: TRBJ2-3
cdr3_nt: TGTGCCAGCAGCGTAGCCCCTACGGGGGTCCCTTCCACAGATACGCAGTATTTT
cdr3_aa: CASSVAPTGVPSTDTQYF

d_call: .
v_call: TRBV3-1/TRBV3-2
cdr3_length: 16
clone_size: .
j_call: TRBJ2-3
cdr3_nt: TGTGCCAGCGGTTGGGGGCCTCAAGCCGTCACAGATACGCAGTATTTT
cdr3_aa: CASGWGPQAVTDTQYF

d_call: TRBD1
v_call: TRBV4-2
cdr3_length: 18
clone_size: few
j_call: TRBJ1-1
cdr3_nt: TGTGCCAGCAGCCAAGATGCGGGACAGGGGACATGGAACACTGAAGCTTTCTTT
cdr3_aa: CASSQDAGQGTWNTEAFF

d_call: TRBD1
v_call: TRBV19
cdr3_length: 15
clone_size: .
j_call: TRBJ2-1
cdr3_nt: TGTGCCAGTAGTATGGGGGACAGCCTATACAATGAGCAGTTCTTC
cdr3_aa: CASSMGDSLYNEQFF

d_call: .
v_call: TRBV6-5
cdr3_length: 15
clone_size: .
j_call: TRBJ1-4
cdr3_nt: TGTGCCAGCAGGACCCTTATCTATCGAGGGGAAAAACTGTTTTTT
cdr3_aa: CASRTLIYRGEKLFF

d_call: .
v_call: TRBV7-9
cdr3_length: 17
clone_size: .
j_call: TRBJ1-6
cdr3_nt: TGTGCCAGCAGCTCGGCTCAACAGCAGGGGTCGGGTTCACCCCTCCACTTT
cdr3_aa: CASSSAQQQGSGSPLHF

d_call: TRBD2
v_call: TRBV27
cdr3_length: 18
clone_size: .
j_call: TRBJ2-2
cdr3_nt: TGTGCCAGCAGTTTTGGGGGAGGGCCCTTGAGTGTCGCCGGGGAGCTGTTTTTT
cdr3_aa: CASSFGGGPLSVAGELFF

d_call: .
v_call: TRBV9
cdr3_length: 14
clone_size: .
j_call: TRBJ1-5
cdr3_nt: TGTGCCAGCAGCCGCGGGACGGTGAATCAGCCCCAGCATTTT
cdr3_aa: CASSRGTVNQPQHF

d_call: TRBD1
v_call: TRBV27
cdr3_length: 13
clone_size: .
j_call: TRBJ1-2
cdr3_nt: TGTGCCAGCAGTTCCCAGGGGGTGTATGGCTACACCTTC
cdr3_aa: CASSSQGVYGYTF

d_call: TRBD1
v_call: TRBV3-1/TRBV3-2
cdr3_length: 19
clone_size: .
j_call: TRBJ2-5
cdr3_nt: TGTGCCAGCAGCCAAGATATCGGACAGGGCCCCCCCACATGGGAGACCCAGTACTTC
cdr3_aa: CASSQDIGQGPPTWETQYF

d_call: TRBD2
v_call: TRBV19
cdr3_length: 16
clone_size: .
j_call: TRBJ2-7
cdr3_nt: TGTGCCAGTAGTATAGGCGGCGGGGGTCCTACCTACGAGCAGTACTTC
cdr3_aa: CASSIGGGGPTYEQYF

d_call: TRBD1
v_call: TRBV5-1
cdr3_length: 16
clone_size: few
j_call: TRBJ1-6
cdr3_nt: TGCGCCAGCAGCTTGGTCTGGCAGGGGGCCGATTCACCCCTCCACTTT
cdr3_aa: CASSLVWQGADSPLHF

d_call: .
v_call: TRBV6-2/TRBV6-3
cdr3_length: 15
clone_size: .
j_call: TRBJ2-7
cdr3_nt: TGTGCCAGCAGTTATACGGCGGTCCCTTCCTACGAGCAGTACTTC
cdr3_aa: CASSYTAVPSYEQYF

d_call: .
v_call: TRBV5-8
cdr3_length: 14
clone_size: .
j_call: TRBJ1-5
cdr3_nt: TGTGCCAGCAGCCCGGGGCCTAGCGTACAGCCCCAGCATTTT
cdr3_aa: CASSPGPSVQPQHF

d_call: .
v_call: TRBV28
cdr3_length: 11
clone_size: .
j_call: TRBJ2-3
cdr3_nt: TGTGCCAGCAGCGATCAGGGTCCGCAGTATTTT
cdr3_aa: CASSDQGPQYF

d_call: TRBD2
v_call: TRBV29-1
cdr3_length: 15
clone_size: .
j_call: TRBJ2-1
cdr3_nt: TGCAGCGCGTGGGAGGTGGCTAGCGGGGGAAAAGAGCAGTTCTTC
cdr3_aa: CSAWEVASGGKEQFF

d_call: .
v_call: TRBV9
cdr3_length: 18
clone_size: .
j_call: TRBJ2-2
cdr3_nt: TGTGCCAGCAGCGCCCCCGGGCCCCTGGGGCAGGGTAGGGGGGAGCTGTTTTTT
cdr3_aa: CASSAPGPLGQGRGELFF

d_call: TRBD1
v_call: TRBV5-1
cdr3_length: 15
clone_size: .
j_call: TRBJ1-3
cdr3_nt: TGCGCCAGCAGCTTGGGAGGGGGCGCTGGAAACACCATATATTTT
cdr3_aa: CASSLGGGAGNTIYF

d_call: TRBD2
v_call: TRBV5-1
cdr3_length: 16
clone_size: .
j_call: TRBJ2-3
cdr3_nt: TGCGCCAGCAGCTACGCTAGCGGGGGGAGCACAGATACGCAGTATTTT
cdr3_aa: CASSYASGGSTDTQYF

d_call: TRBD2
v_call: TRBV6-2/TRBV6-3
cdr3_length: 15
clone_size: .
j_call: TRBJ2-7
cdr3_nt: TGTGCCAGCAGTTACTTTGGGACTATCCCCTACGAGCAGTACTTC
cdr3_aa: CASSYFGTIPYEQYF

d_call: TRBD1
v_call: TRBV6-2/TRBV6-3
cdr3_length: 15
clone_size: .
j_call: TRBJ1-6
cdr3_nt: TGTGCCAGCAGTTACCTACAGGGGAACAATTCACCCCTCCACTTT
cdr3_aa: CASSYLQGNNSPLHF

d_call: TRBD1
v_call: TRBV6-6
cdr3_length: 15
clone_size: .
j_call: TRBJ1-1
cdr3_nt: TGTGCCAGCAGTCAGGGGGGGACGGGGAACACTGAAGCTTTCTTT
cdr3_aa: CASSQGGTGNTEAFF

d_call: TRBD1
v_call: TRBV4-1
cdr3_length: 16
clone_size: .
j_call: TRBJ1-4
cdr3_nt: TGCGCCAGCAGCCCCTTAGCTCAGGGGGCCGGGGAAAAACTGTTTTTT
cdr3_aa: CASSPLAQGAGEKLFF

d_call: TRBD1
v_call: TRBV27
cdr3_length: 14
clone_size: .
j_call: TRBJ2-7
cdr3_nt: TGTGCCAGCAGTTTGAGAACAGGGGGCTACGAGCAGTACTTC
cdr3_aa: CASSLRTGGYEQYF